This TCR beta chain was observed in a study of early stage breast cancer tumors. V was shortened by 3 bases and J by 4 bases, with 18 bases between the two germline ends. The length of the CDR3 is 15 residues. Germline CDR1 SQVTM, CDR2 ANQGSEA. The assay was immunoSEQ multiplex PCR, and TCRdb's table has in-frame clones only and misses some. The repertoire holds 25,000 to 35,000 clones, with roughly 55% as singletons. What was sequenced was breast tumor tissue. The rearrangement links TRBV29-1 to TRBJ1-1, with D possibly matching TRBD1 (5 bases). This clonotype was obtained from a person aged 45-60 years with breast cancer. The CDR3 nucleotides are TGCAGCGTTGAGTTTCCGGGCTCGGGGGTCACTGAAGCTTTCTTT. It is translated as CSVEFPGSGVTEAFF.